Sequencing of this T cell receptor beta chain was carried out in a study of cytotoxic CD8 clonotypes in ibrutinib-treated CLL. As for the study in general: Researchers reported under twelve relapsed/refractory and 15 treatment-naive patients, 17 of them IGHV unmutated.

Broader study findings: Starting clonality was above that of age-matched healthy donors and tracked circulating CD8+ T-cell counts.

Germline V gives CDR1 MDHEN, CDR2 SYDVKM. V was cut by 3 bases and J by 3 bases, with 11 bases left in between. CDR3 length: 15 residues. Regarding this clone: Its cognate antigen is unknown.

Here immunoSEQ multiplex PCR was the method, and the copy in TCRdb shows in-frame clones only, minus some. The table shows 300,000 to 400,000 clones, with roughly two thirds occurring only once. The sample was PBMCs, taken after 36 months of ibrutinib treatment. The chain employs TRBV28 and TRBJ2-2; D ambiguous. The source of this sequence is a human donor with chronic lymphocytic leukemia. Here the CDR3 reads CASSFRMLHTGELFF. The DNA for the CDR3 is TGTGCCAGCAGTTTCAGAATGCTCCACACCGGGGAGCTGTTTTTT.